The next 17 T cell receptor beta chains were all read from a single sample in a study of cytomegalovirus exposure and HLA in healthy donors. PCR used 60 Vbeta primers and 13 Jbeta primers. Assay: immunoSEQ multiplex PCR; the TCRdb copy retains only in-frame clones and omits some. The sample contains some 200,000 clones, 84% of which appear only once. The sample comprised PBMCs. Receptors originate from a woman in her fifties or sixties in good health and CMV-seropositive.

The chain employs TRBV7-2 and TRBJ2-5; possible D gene TRBD1, 6 bases. Germline CDR1 reads SGHTA; CDR2 reads FQGNSA. This CDR3 spans 15 amino acids. Trimming took off 5 bases at V and 5 bases at J, with 18 bases between the two ends. The CDR3 reads CASSPTGSRAETQYF. CDR3 sequence (DNA): TGTGCCAGCAGCCCAACAGGGAGCAGGGCGGAGACCCAGTACTTC.

The chain joins TRBV19 to TRBJ2-1; D might be TRBD2 (6 bases). V shed 10 bases and J shed 2 bases, with 12 bases lying between them. Germline-derived CDR1 and CDR2 are LNHDA and SQIVND (reference sequence). The CDR3 totals 13 residues. Written as DNA, the CDR3 is TGTGCCACCTCCAGACTAGCCTACAATGAGCAGTTCTTC. Protein sequence: CATSRLAYNEQFF.

This chain joins TRBV11-2 and TRBJ1-6; D might be TRBD1 (5 bases). Trimming removed 5 bases at V and 2 bases at J, with 7 bases between. The CDR3 has 14 residues. Germline CDR1 SGHAT, CDR2 FQNNGV. The CDR3 loop is CASSEDTYNSPLHF. The CDR3 nucleotides read TGTGCCAGCAGCGAGGACACCTATAATTCACCCCTCCACTTT. The full variable domain, in which reference TRBV11-2 and TRBJ1-6 provide the parts outside the CDR3, is EAGVAQSPRYKIIEKRQSVAFWCNPISGHATLYWYQQILGQGPKLLIQFQNNGVVDDSQLPKDRFSAERLKGVDSTLKIQPAKLEDSAVYLCASSEDTYNSPLHFGNGTRLTVT.

The rearrangement uses TRBV5-4 and TRBJ2-3; 11 bases agree with TRBD2. The V and J ends lost 3 bases and 8 bases, in that order; junction bases with no gene match: 11. Germline CDR1 and CDR2: SGHNT and YYREEE (reference sequence). CDR3 size: 16 residues. The CDR3 sequence is CASSSGTSGPGGTQYF. The CDR3 nucleotides read TGTGCCAGCAGCTCCGGGACTAGCGGACCCGGCGGTACGCAGTATTTT.

The chain carries TRBV7-2 and TRBJ2-7; 7 bases fit TRBD1. Trimming removed 3 bases from V and 3 bases from J; junction bases left unmatched: 8. The CDR3 runs to 15 residues. Germline V CDR1 and CDR2: SGHTA, FQGNSA. Written as DNA, the CDR3 is TGTGCCAGCAGCTTGACAGGGAAATTGGTCTACGAGCAGTACTTC. Translation gives CASSLTGKLVYEQYF.

The chain has TRBV28 and TRBJ2-7; tentatively, D is TRBD1 (5 bases). Germline V lookup: CDR1 MDHEN, CDR2 SYDVKM. V dropped 4 bases and J dropped 3 bases, with 10 bases sitting between them. The CDR3 contains 13 residues. The CDR3 reads CASSSTGNYEQYF. CDR3 bases: TGTGCCAGCAGTTCCACAGGAAACTACGAGCAGTACTTC.

This chain uses TRBV7-6 with TRBJ1-1, with 10 bases aligning to TRBD1. The ends lost 5 bases at V and 1 base at J; junction bases unmatched: 10. Germline values: CDR1 SGHVS, CDR2 FNYEAQ. The CDR3 totals 17 residues. Here the CDR3 reads CASSKDRGELTNTEAFF. DNA of the CDR3: TGTGCCAGCAGCAAGGACAGGGGGGAACTAACGAACACTGAAGCTTTCTTT.

For this clone: Germline is not matched at one junction end, which may reflect a read error. The V gene is TRBV7-9, the J gene TRBJ1-3; D is undetermined. The CDR3 extends over 14 amino acids. Germline V gene sequence: CDR1 SEHNR, CDR2 FQNEAQ (reference sequence). CDR3: CSSRPEAPGNTIYF. CDR3 nucleotide sequence: TGTTCCAGCAGACCAGAGGCCCCTGGAAACACCATATATTTT.

The gene calls are TRBV5-1 and TRBJ2-3; TRBD2 agrees at 7 bases. Trimming took 5 bases from V and 2 from J; bases not matched to a gene: 5. Germline V CDR1 and CDR2: SGHRS, YFSETQ. The CDR3 length is 14 residues. DNA for the CDR3: TGCGCCAGCAGTTGGGGGGACTACACAGATACGCAGTATTTT. Its translation: CASSWGDYTDTQYF.

The chain joins TRBV6-1 to TRBJ2-2, with D unresolved. Germline CDR1 and CDR2: MNHNS and SASEGT. V lost 5 bases to trimming and J lost 1 base, with 8 bases between them. CDR3 length: 14 residues. The CDR3 DNA follows: TGTGCCAGCAGTCCGACTCGGAACACCGGGGAGCTGTTTTTT. Its translation is CASSPTRNTGELFF.

The chain combines TRBV6-6 with TRBJ1-1; D not resolved. The germline CDR1 and CDR2 sequences are MNHNY and SVGAGI (reference sequence). The CDR3 spans 15 residues. V gave up 0 bases and J gave up 1 base, with 9 bases separating them. CDR3 residues: CASSYSSMRNTEAFF. In DNA, the CDR3 is TGTGCCAGCAGTTACTCTAGTATGAGGAACACTGAAGCTTTCTTT.

V and J are TRBV5-1 and TRBJ2-1; D remains ambiguous. In germline, CDR1 is SGHRS, CDR2 YFSETQ. The CDR3 contains 13 residues. V lost 6 bases and J lost 0, with 7 bases in between. The CDR3 DNA reads as TGCGCCAGCAAGACTGACTCCTACAATGAGCAGTTCTTC. Translated: CASKTDSYNEQFF.

The genes are TRBV7-2 and TRBJ1-4, with unresolved D. Trimming left V 3 bases short and J 6 bases short, with 5 bases between. Per germline, CDR1 SGHTA and CDR2 FQGNSA. The CDR3 has 12 amino acids. The CDR3 sequence is CASSFPDEKLFF. As DNA, the CDR3 is TGTGCCAGCAGCTTTCCGGATGAAAAACTGTTTTTT.

This clone was picked up one time. CDR3 sequence reads: CAIRSQGQETQYF. The CDR3, as DNA: TGTGCCATCCGATCACAGGGACAAGAGACCCAGTACTTC. The chain employs TRBV6-1 and TRBJ2-5; a possible D gene is TRBD1 (6 bases). Germline assignment: CDR1 MNHNS and CDR2 SASEGT. This CDR3 region has 13 residues. The ends were cut back, 10 bases at V and 2 bases at J, with 14 bases in the middle.

This clone has just a few counts. This rearrangement joins TRBV7-2 to TRBJ1-5; weak D call: TRBD1 (6 bases). Trimming stripped 5 bases from V and 4 bases from J, with 15 bases between. The CDR3 runs 15 residues. Germline V CDR1 and CDR2: SGHTA, FQGNSA. In nucleotides, the CDR3 is TGTGCCAGCAGCCTAGGGACATTTGGTAATCAGCCCCAGCATTTT. Its translation: CASSLGTFGNQPQHF.

This rearrangement joins TRBV11-3 to TRBJ2-2, with 7 bases aligning to TRBD1. V shed 6 bases and J 1 base; nucleotides not matched to a gene: 2. The CDR3 covers 14 residues. CDR1 and CDR2 from the germline V gene are SGHNT and YENEEA. In nucleotides, the CDR3 is TGTGCCAGCAGAGGACAGGTGAACACCGGGGAGCTGTTTTTT. Translated: CASRGQVNTGELFF.

About this clone itself: Other DNA variants within this sample encode the same CDR3. This chain connects TRBV19 to TRBJ1-5; the D is unclear. The CDR3 totals 15 residues. V was pared by 3 bases and J by 5 bases, with 14 bases between. Germline V gives CDR1 LNHDA, CDR2 SQIVND (reference sequence). This chain's CDR3 is CASSIVLTLDQPQHF. CDR3 in DNA: TGTGCCAGTAGTATTGTCTTGACACTTGATCAGCCCCAGCATTTT.